The 5 T cell receptor beta chains reported below all come from one sample, sequenced in a study of OX40 agonist ivuxolimab in advanced cancers. Repertoires were generated with immunoSEQ multiplex PCR, while TCRdb's copy carries only in-frame clones and drops some. This table has about 62,000 clones, 85% appearing once. Sequenced material: CD4+ or CD8+ T cells sorted from blood, taken in a trial of the OX40 agonist ivuxolimab. These TCRs come from an adult with an advanced solid tumor such as melanoma, head and neck, liver or kidney cancer.

The rearrangement joins TRBV9 to TRBJ2-1; 8 positions agree with TRBD2. V shed 2 bases, J shed 9 bases, and the junction held 13 bases outside the gene matches. The length of the CDR3 is 16 residues. The germline V gene has CDR1 SGDLS and CDR2 YYNGEE. CDR3 in DNA: TGTGCCAGCAGCGTCGGGGGAGGGACTAGTAGGTCTGAGCAGTTCTTC. Its translation is CASSVGGGTSRSEQFF.

This clone was counted once. The V gene is TRBV5-1, the J gene TRBJ2-2, with a weak D call TRBD1 (6 bases). Germline V gene sequence: CDR1 SGHRS, CDR2 YFSETQ. The CDR3 has 15 residues. The germline V and J ends were trimmed by 4 bases and 0 bases, with 10 bases remaining between them. CDR3 nucleotides: TGCGCCAGCAGCATGGACAGATCGAACACCGGGGAGCTGTTTTTT. Protein: CASSMDRSNTGELFF.

This chain connects TRBV7-8 to TRBJ1-1; D may be TRBD1 (6 bases). V lost 4 bases to trimming and J lost 0 bases, with 12 bases between them. This CDR3 is built from 15 residues. Germline CDR1 SGHVS, CDR2 FQNEAQ. The CDR3: CASSYSQGMNTEAFF. The DNA of the CDR3 is TGTGCCAGCAGCTACTCACAGGGAATGAACACTGAAGCTTTCTTT.

This clone was observed a few times. The rearrangement joins TRBV5-5 to TRBJ1-5; D unresolved. From germline, CDR1 is SGHKS and CDR2 YYEKEE (reference sequence). The CDR3 consists of 13 residues. Trimming shortened V by 1 base and J by 5 bases, and 7 bases separated the two germline ends. The CDR3 DNA is TGTGCCAGCAGCTTGAGGGCAGATCAGCCCCAGCATTTT. This encodes CASSLRADQPQHF.

The rearrangement uses TRBV28 and TRBJ2-5; D is possibly TRBD1 (6 bases). The DNA matches TRBJ2-7 better at its end, which makes the J call doubtful. The CDR3 is made up of 16 amino acids. Per the germline V gene, CDR1 is MDHEN and CDR2 is SYDVKM. CDR3: CASSLLGQIPAYEQYF. The CDR3 nucleotides are TGTGCCAGCAGTTTATTAGGACAGATCCCTGCCTACGAGCAGTACTTC.